Sequencing of this TCR beta chain was carried out in a study of T cells expressing NK-cell markers. About the study: It was from sorted CD3+CD56+NKG2C+, CD3+CD56+NKG2C- and CD3+CD56-NKG2C+ T cells that TCR beta repertoires came.

On this clonotype itself: What it binds is not known.

No DNA is given; TCRdb re-called the 5' RACE reads and lists each CDR3 protein once. The table gives around 380,000 distinct CDR3 sequences; the top ten clones make up around 10% of it. Study results and limitations: These clonotypes, the leaders elsewhere, also led the CD3+CD56-NKG2C+ fraction in a few donors. About 6 donors had dominant NKG2C+ clonotypes that comprised about 1.0-8% of their CD8+ T cells.

The sequence was collected from a woman in her fifties or sixties in good health. The specimen sequenced was blood T cells: a sorted CD56 or NKG2C T cell subset, CD4+ or CD8+ T cells, or bulk PBMC T cells (not recorded which).

CDR3 sequence: CASKRTALTGELFF. The genes are TRBV12-3 or TRBV12-4 and TRBJ2-2; TCRdb gives TRBD1 as the D gene, but with no DNA this cannot be confirmed. This CDR3 spans 14 amino acids.